Described below is a single T cell receptor beta chain sequence and its context. The target antigen is unknown. A much larger clone sits a single nucleotide away, making a read error possible. The data stem from a study of early T cells in non-severe SARS-CoV-2 infection. The overall study: Sequenced material consisted of bulk RNA (from unsorted whole blood), and chains were unpaired. Overall study results and limits: Private and CD4 specificities were missed by VDJdb matching, skewed to anti-spike CD8.

Individually, cDNA molecules had unique molecular identifiers attached to them. MiXCR, run by TCRdb on the 5' RACE reads, gives a single entry per CDR3 protein. The top ten hold approximately 10% of the sample, which has about 58,000 distinct CDR3 sequences, roughly 13% seen once. Germline V gene data show CDR1 as SGHKS and CDR2 as YYEKEE (reference sequence). Trimming removed 1 base at V and 2 bases at J, with 6 bases between. The CDR3 spans 13 residues. The sequencing input was whole blood. This chain joins TRBV5-5 and TRBJ1-2, with no clear D. The receptor was isolated from an adult who was a healthcare worker with PCR-confirmed SARS-CoV-2 infection or an uninfected control (not recorded which). CDR3 DNA sequence: TGTGCCAGCAGCTTGTCAGTAAACTATGGCTACACCTTC. The encoded protein is CASSLSVNYGYTF.